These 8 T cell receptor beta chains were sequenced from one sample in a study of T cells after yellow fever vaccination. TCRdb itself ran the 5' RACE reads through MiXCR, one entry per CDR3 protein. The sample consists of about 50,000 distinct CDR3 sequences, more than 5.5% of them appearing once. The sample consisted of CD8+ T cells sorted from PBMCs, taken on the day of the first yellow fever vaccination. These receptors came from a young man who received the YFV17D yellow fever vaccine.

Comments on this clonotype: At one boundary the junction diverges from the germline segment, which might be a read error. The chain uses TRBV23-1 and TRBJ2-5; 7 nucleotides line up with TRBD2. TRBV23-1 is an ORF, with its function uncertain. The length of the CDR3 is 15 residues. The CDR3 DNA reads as TGTGCCAGCAGTATTCTCAGCGGGACCGAAGAGAACCAGTACTTC. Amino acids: CASSILSGTEENQYF.

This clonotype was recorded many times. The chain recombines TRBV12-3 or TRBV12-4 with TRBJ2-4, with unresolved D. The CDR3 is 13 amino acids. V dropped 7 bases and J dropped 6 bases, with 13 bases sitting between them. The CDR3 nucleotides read TGTGCCAGCACTCCTACCCCGACAAACATTCAGTACTTC. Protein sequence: CASTPTPTNIQYF.

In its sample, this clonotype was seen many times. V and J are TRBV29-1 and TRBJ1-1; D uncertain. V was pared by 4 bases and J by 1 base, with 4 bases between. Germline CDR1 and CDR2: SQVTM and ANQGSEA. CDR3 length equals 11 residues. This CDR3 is CSVVKNTEAFF. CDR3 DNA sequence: TGCAGCGTTGTCAAGAACACTGAAGCTTTCTTT.

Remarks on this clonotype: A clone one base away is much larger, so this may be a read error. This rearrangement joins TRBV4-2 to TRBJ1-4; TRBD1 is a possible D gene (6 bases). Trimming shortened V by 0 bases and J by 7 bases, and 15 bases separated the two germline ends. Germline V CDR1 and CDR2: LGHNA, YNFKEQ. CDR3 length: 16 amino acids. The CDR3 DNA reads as TGTGCCAGCAGCCAAGATGTGGGCAGGGGTGGTGAAAAACTGTTTTTT. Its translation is CASSQDVGRGGEKLFF.

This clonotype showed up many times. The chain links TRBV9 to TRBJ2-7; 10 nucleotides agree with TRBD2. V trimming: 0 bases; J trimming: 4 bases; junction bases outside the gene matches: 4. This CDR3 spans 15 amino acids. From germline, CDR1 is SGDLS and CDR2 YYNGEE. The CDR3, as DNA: TGTGCCAGCAGCGTAGGGGGAGCGGGGGGGTACGAGCAGTACTTC. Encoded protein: CASSVGGAGGYEQYF.

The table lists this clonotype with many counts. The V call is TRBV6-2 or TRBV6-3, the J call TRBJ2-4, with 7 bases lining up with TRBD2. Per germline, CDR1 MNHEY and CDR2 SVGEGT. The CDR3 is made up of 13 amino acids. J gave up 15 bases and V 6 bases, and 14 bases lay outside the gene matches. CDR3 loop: CASSPTLRDYGYF. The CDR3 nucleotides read TGTGCCAGCAGCCCCACTCTCCGGGACTACGGGTACTTC.

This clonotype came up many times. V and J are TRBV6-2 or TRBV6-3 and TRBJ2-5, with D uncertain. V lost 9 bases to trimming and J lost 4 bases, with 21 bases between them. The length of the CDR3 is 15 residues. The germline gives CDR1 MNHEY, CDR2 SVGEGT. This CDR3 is CASSRYVSTTETQYF. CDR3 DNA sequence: TGTGCCAGTAGTCGTTATGTGTCGACAACAGAGACCCAGTACTTC.

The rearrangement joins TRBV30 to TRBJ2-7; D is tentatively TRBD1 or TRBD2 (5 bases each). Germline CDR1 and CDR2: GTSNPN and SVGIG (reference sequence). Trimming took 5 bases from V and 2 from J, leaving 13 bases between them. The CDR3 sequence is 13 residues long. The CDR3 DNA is TGTGCCTGGCTAACGAGGGGAACCTACGAGCAGTACTTC. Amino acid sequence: CAWLTRGTYEQYF.